This paragraph covers one T cell receptor (beta chain) sequence. This record belongs to a study of blood T cell repertoires in COVID-19. Study-level background: There were acute and convalescent COVID-19 samples, and they came from the United States, Italy and Spain. PBMCs, B-cell-depleted T cells, or T cells provided the cDNA or gDNA that made up the material.

The length of the CDR3 is 11 residues. Germline CDR1 and CDR2: SGHDT and YYEEEE. V lost 5 bases and J lost 8, with 8 bases in between. As handled by the study authors: The assay estimated nucleated cells by amplifying reference gene primers. TCRdb keeps only in-frame clones here, not all; method: immunoSEQ multiplex PCR. V, J and clone size are those of that table, while D and trimming were read from the DNA. Here the sample spans about 670,000 clones, around 89% being singletons. This receptor was identified in a woman aged 18-29 years with acute or convalescent COVID-19. Sequencing was done on a sample of peripheral blood. The J gene is TRBJ2-1, the V gene TRBV5-6; maybe TRBD2 (5 bases). The DNA for the CDR3 is TGTGCCAGCAGTTGGAGGTATGAGCAGTTCTTC. Translating it yields CASSWRYEQFF.